This T cell receptor beta chain was sequenced in a study of memory CD4+ T cells and cytomegalovirus serostatus. For the study at large: Of the healthy Belgian adults, 9 were CMV seropositive and 20 to 30 seronegative.

The sort gate was single viable CD3+CD4+CD8-CD45RO+ cells for memory CD4+ T cells. Donors' CMV status reflects serum IgG against pp150, pp28, p38, p52. Authors' processing steps: After removing out-of-frame reads, around 2 million distinct TCRbeta sequences remained. Using immunoSEQ multiplex PCR, the repertoire was profiled, and TCRdb retains in-frame clones only, with some absent. V, J and clone size were drawn from that table, and D and trimming were deduced from the DNA. The sample yields about 61,000 clones, roughly four fifths seen once. The CDR3 has 15 amino acids. V was clipped by 3 bases and J by 4 bases, with 15 bases between them. Per germline, CDR1 SGHVS and CDR2 FQNEAQ.

The sequence came from an adult in good health and CMV-seronegative. Sequences were obtained from memory CD4+ T cells from blood. This chain uses TRBV7-8 with TRBJ1-2; D perhaps matches TRBD1 (5 bases). CDR3 nucleotides: TGTGCCAGCAGCTTCCTCGGGGGAAGAGGCTATGGCTACACCTTC. Its translation: CASSFLGGRGYGYTF.